Here is one T cell receptor (beta chain) with its context. The assay was immunoSEQ multiplex PCR, and TCRdb's table has in-frame clones only and misses some. This sample has about 150,000 clones, with approximately 93% found just once. This record belongs to a study of T cell responses to AZD1222 COVID-19 vaccine. CDR1 and CDR2 (germline): MNHGY, SAAAGT. Trimming removed 6 bases from V and 3 bases from J, with 18 bases in between. CDR3 length: 15 residues. The input for sequencing was peripheral blood, taken 28 days after the second AZD1222 dose. The TCR originated in an adult who received the AZD1222 COVID-19 vaccine. The V call is TRBV6-8, the J call TRBJ2-7, with D tentatively TRBD2 (6 bases). The CDR3 sequence: CASSDAGRRFYEQYF. CDR3 DNA: TGTGCCAGCAGCGACGCGGGACGGAGATTCTACGAGCAGTACTTC.